These 20 T cell receptor beta chains were all obtained from the same sample, sequenced in a study of blood T cell repertoires in COVID-19. Data came from immunoSEQ multiplex PCR; TCRdb stores just in-frame clones and leaves some out. The sample holds 110,000 or so clones, roughly 88% seen once. Material for sequencing was peripheral blood. Every receptor here comes from a woman in her 70s who had recovered from COVID-19.

The chain links TRBV15 to TRBJ2-2; D gene unclear. V was cut by 1 base and J by 5 bases, with 5 bases left in between. The CDR3 loop spans 13 amino acids. CDR1 and CDR2 (germline): LNHNV, YYDKDF (reference sequence). The CDR3 spells CATSRGPTGELFF. DNA of the CDR3: TGTGCCACCAGCAGAGGGCCAACCGGGGAGCTGTTTTTT.

The chain links TRBV10-3 to TRBJ2-7, with D tentatively TRBD2 (5 bases). Germline CDR1 ENHRY, CDR2 SYGVKD. V lost 6 bases, J lost 3 bases, and 15 bases lay in between. The CDR3 loop spans 14 amino acids. CDR3 residues: CAISGEVESYEQYF. In DNA, the CDR3 is TGTGCCATCAGCGGGGAAGTGGAAAGCTACGAGCAGTACTTC.

This clone came up once. CDR3 loop: CAISGVTADTQYF. CDR3 bases: TGTGCCATCAGCGGGGTCACCGCAGATACGCAGTATTTT. The chain has TRBV10-3 and TRBJ2-3; TRBD2 is a possible D gene (5 bases). Germline V gene lookup returns CDR1 ENHRY and CDR2 SYGVKD. The CDR3 runs 13 residues. V was clipped by 6 bases and J by 4 bases, with 11 bases between them.

V is TRBV5-5 and J is TRBJ2-2; weak D call: TRBD2 (6 bases). Germline values: CDR1 SGHKS, CDR2 YYEKEE (reference sequence). Between the trimmed V and J ends, which lost 6 bases and 2 bases, there was a span of 14 bases. The CDR3 sequence is 15 residues long. In DNA, the CDR3 is TGTGCCAGCACCCTAAGACTAGTAAACACCGGGGAGCTGTTTTTT. Residues: CASTLRLVNTGELFF.

With regard to this clone: The junction does not match germline at one end; this may be a read error. The chain couples TRBV4-3 to TRBJ1-3; 9 positions agree with TRBD1. This CDR3 contains 14 residues. Looked up from germline, CDR1 is LGHNA and CDR2 is YSLEER. The CDR3 region is CASSLEREGQGEAF. CDR3 nucleotides: TGCGCCAGCAGCCTTGAGAGGGAGGGACAGGGTGAAGCCTTT.

CDR3 coding DNA: TGTGCCAGCAGCGGCGCGGGACTAGTCGTTGGATCCTACAATGAGCAGTTCTTC. This codes for CASSGAGLVVGSYNEQFF. The chain links TRBV5-4 to TRBJ2-1; 8 bases fit TRBD2. The CDR3 runs 18 residues. CDR1 SGHNT and CDR2 YYREEE come from the germline V gene (reference sequence). V shed 4 bases, J shed 1 base, and the junction held 13 bases outside the gene matches.

This clone was observed a single time. The chain joins TRBV7-7 to TRBJ2-7, with 12 positions matching TRBD2. Germline assignment: CDR1 SSHAT and CDR2 FNYEAQ (reference sequence). This CDR3 has 14 amino acids. V was clipped by 1 base and J by 5 bases; unmatched bases: 0. CDR3 residues: CASSLGLAGDEQYF. The CDR3 coding sequence is TGTGCCAGCAGCTTAGGACTAGCGGGGGACGAGCAGTACTTC.

The chain links TRBV3-1 (or the pseudogene TRBV3-2) to TRBJ2-7; D gene unclear. This CDR3 is built from 15 residues. CDR1 LGHDT and CDR2 YNNKEL come from the germline V gene (reference sequence). V gave up 1 base and J gave up 6 bases, with 16 bases separating them. This chain's CDR3 is CASSQVQRIGPEQYF. For the CDR3, the DNA is TGTGCCAGCAGCCAAGTTCAGAGGATTGGCCCCGAGCAGTACTTC.

The chain combines TRBV7-3 with TRBJ2-2; the match to TRBD2 covers 7 bases. CDR1 and CDR2 from the germline V gene are SGHTA and FQGTGA. The CDR3 loop spans 16 amino acids. The V gene end was trimmed by 1 base and the J gene end by 6 bases; junction bases not matched to a gene: 8. The CDR3 region is CASSLIGLVTPGELFF. As DNA, the CDR3 is TGTGCCAGCAGCTTAATTGGACTAGTAACCCCCGGGGAGCTGTTTTTT.

This chain joins TRBV27 and TRBJ2-2; D ambiguous. Trimming removed 5 bases from V and 4 bases from J, with 14 bases in between. Germline CDR1 reads MNHEY; CDR2 reads SMNVEV (reference sequence). This CDR3 has 15 amino acids. The CDR3 is CASSPLGSGTGELFF. In DNA, the CDR3 is TGTGCCAGCAGTCCCCTAGGCTCTGGCACCGGGGAGCTGTTTTTT.

This rearrangement joins TRBV2 to TRBJ1-5, with a weak D call TRBD1 (6 bases). This CDR3 comprises 14 residues. V was pared by 2 bases and J by 7 bases, with 12 bases between. The germline V gene encodes CDR1 SNHLY and CDR2 FYNNEI. In DNA, the CDR3 is TGTGCCAGCAGTGAACAGGGGACCGAACAGCCCCAGCATTTT. Encoded protein: CASSEQGTEQPQHF.

This CDR3 is CASSVSGGETEAFF. CDR3 bases: TGTGCCAGTAGTGTCTCAGGGGGAGAAACTGAAGCTTTCTTT. The chain has TRBV19 and TRBJ1-1; the match to TRBD1 covers 7 bases. CDR1 and CDR2 from the germline V gene are LNHDA and SQIVND (reference sequence). V lost 5 bases to trimming and J lost 5 bases; unmatched junction nucleotides: 8. CDR3 length: 14 residues.

The chain uses TRBV3-1 (or the pseudogene TRBV3-2) and TRBJ1-4; TRBD1 agrees at 9 bases. V lost 4 bases, J lost 4 bases, and 4 bases stayed unmatched. The length of the CDR3 is 15 residues. Germline V gene sequence: CDR1 LGHDT, CDR2 YNNKEL (reference sequence). Here the CDR3 reads CASSLPGQGNEKLFF. The CDR3 DNA follows: TGTGCCAGCAGCCTCCCGGGACAGGGTAATGAAAAACTGTTTTTT.

Written as DNA, the CDR3 is TGTGCCAGCAGCTGGGGAGGGTCGGATACGCAGTATTTT. As protein: CASSWGGSDTQYF. The rearrangement links TRBV5-4 to TRBJ2-3; 7 nucleotides agree with TRBD2. CDR1 and CDR2 from the germline V gene are SGHNT and YYREEE (reference sequence). After removal of 3 bases from V and 6 bases from J, the junction contained 4 bases not matched to a gene. The CDR3 has 13 residues.

This chain joins TRBV7-2 and TRBJ1-1; D is possibly TRBD1 (6 bases). CDR1 is SGHTA, CDR2 FQGNSA, per germline. V was clipped by 7 bases and J by 0 bases, with 15 bases between them. The CDR3 length is 15 residues. For the CDR3, the DNA is TGTGCCAGCACCCCGGGGGGCGGGATGAACACTGAAGCTTTCTTT. This encodes CASTPGGGMNTEAFF. Combining the CDR3 with reference TRBV7-2 and TRBJ1-1 gives the whole variable domain GAGVSQSPSNKVTEKGKDVELRCDPISGHTALYWYRQSLGQGLEFLIYFQGNSAPDKSGLPSDRFSAERTGGSVSTLTIQRTQQEDSAVYLCASTPGGGMNTEAFFGQGTRLTVV.

The genes are TRBV5-5 and TRBJ2-3; 10 nucleotides align to TRBD2. CDR3 length equals 14 residues. Germline values: CDR1 SGHKS, CDR2 YYEKEE (reference sequence). Losses at the gene ends were 0 bases for V and 6 bases for J; bases not matched to a gene: 1. The CDR3 region is CASSLEREGDTQYF. As DNA, the CDR3 is TGTGCCAGCAGCTTGGAGCGGGAGGGGGATACGCAGTATTTT.

The chain links TRBV7-3 to TRBJ1-4; 8 bases line up with TRBD1. This CDR3 is 15 amino acids long. V dropped 5 bases and J dropped 4; count of bases not matched to a gene: 6. Germline V gene sequence: CDR1 SGHTA, CDR2 FQGTGA. In DNA, the CDR3 is TGTGCCAGCAGCCCCACAGGGGGTAGTAATGAAAAACTGTTTTTT. It is translated as CASSPTGGSNEKLFF.

This clone occurred once. V and J are TRBV5-1 and TRBJ1-5, with 7 bases identical to TRBD1. V lost 4 bases, J lost 1 base, and 8 bases stayed unmatched. The CDR3 runs to 16 residues. CDR1 is SGHRS, CDR2 YFSETQ, per germline. The CDR3 is CASSPTGDLSNQPQHF. The CDR3 coding sequence is TGCGCCAGCAGCCCAACAGGGGACCTAAGCAATCAGCCCCAGCATTTT.

The genes are TRBV7-3 and TRBJ2-2; TRBD1 agrees at 7 bases. This CDR3 comprises 13 residues. Germline V CDR1 and CDR2: SGHTA, FQGTGA. V dropped 5 bases and J dropped 7; count of bases not matched to a gene: 4. The CDR3 coding sequence is TGTGCCAGCAGCAGAACAGGGGTCGGGGAGCTGTTTTTT. Protein product: CASSRTGVGELFF.

The chain employs TRBV4-3 and TRBJ2-2, with D uncertain. V lost 1 base and J lost 1, with 7 bases in between. The CDR3 extends over 15 amino acids. The germline V gene has CDR1 LGHNA and CDR2 YSLEER. The CDR3 DNA sequence: TGCGCCAGCAGCCAAGCAGCAGGGAACACCGGGGAGCTGTTTTTT. Translation: CASSQAAGNTGELFF.